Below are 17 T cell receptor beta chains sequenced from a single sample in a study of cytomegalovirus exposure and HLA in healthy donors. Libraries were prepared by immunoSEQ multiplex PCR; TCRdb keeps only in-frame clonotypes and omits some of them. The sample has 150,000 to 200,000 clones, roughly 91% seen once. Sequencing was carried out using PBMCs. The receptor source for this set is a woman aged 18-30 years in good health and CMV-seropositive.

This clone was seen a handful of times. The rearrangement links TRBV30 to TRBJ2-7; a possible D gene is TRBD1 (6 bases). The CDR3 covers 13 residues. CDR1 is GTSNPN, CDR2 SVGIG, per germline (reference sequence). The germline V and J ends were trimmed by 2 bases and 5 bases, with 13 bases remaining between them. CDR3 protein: CAWSRTEAHEQYF. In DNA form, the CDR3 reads TGTGCCTGGAGTAGGACAGAGGCCCACGAGCAGTACTTC. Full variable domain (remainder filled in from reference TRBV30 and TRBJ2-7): SQTIHQWPATLVQPVGSPLSLECTVEGTSNPNLYWYRQAAGRGLQLLFYSVGIGQISSEVPQNLSASRPQDRQFILSSKKLLLSDSGFYLCAWSRTEAHEQYFGPGTRLTVT.

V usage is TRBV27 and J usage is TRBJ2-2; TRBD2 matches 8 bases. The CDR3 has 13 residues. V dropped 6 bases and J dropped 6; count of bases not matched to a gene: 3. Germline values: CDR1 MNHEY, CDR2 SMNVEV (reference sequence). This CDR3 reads CASRPGGAGELFF. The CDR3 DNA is TGTGCCAGCAGACCCGGGGGGGCCGGGGAGCTGTTTTTT.

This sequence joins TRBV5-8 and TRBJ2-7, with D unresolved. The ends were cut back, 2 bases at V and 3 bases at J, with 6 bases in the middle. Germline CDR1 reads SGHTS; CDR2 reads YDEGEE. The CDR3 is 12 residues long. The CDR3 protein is CASSLHNYEQYF. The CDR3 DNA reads TGTGCCAGCAGCTTACATAACTACGAGCAGTACTTC.

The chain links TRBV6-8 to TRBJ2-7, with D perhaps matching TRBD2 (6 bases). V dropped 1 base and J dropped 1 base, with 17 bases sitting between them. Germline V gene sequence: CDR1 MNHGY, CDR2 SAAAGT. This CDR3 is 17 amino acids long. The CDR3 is CASSYCRERAKSYEQYF. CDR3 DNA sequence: TGTGCCAGCAGTTACTGTCGGGAGCGGGCTAAGTCCTACGAGCAGTACTTC.

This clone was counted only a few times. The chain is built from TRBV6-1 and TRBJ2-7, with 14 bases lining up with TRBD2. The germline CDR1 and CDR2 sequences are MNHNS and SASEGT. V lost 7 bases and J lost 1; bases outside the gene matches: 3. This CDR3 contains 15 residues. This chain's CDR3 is CASTGLAGGSYEQYF. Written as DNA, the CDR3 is TGTGCCAGCACCGGACTAGCGGGAGGTTCCTACGAGCAGTACTTC.

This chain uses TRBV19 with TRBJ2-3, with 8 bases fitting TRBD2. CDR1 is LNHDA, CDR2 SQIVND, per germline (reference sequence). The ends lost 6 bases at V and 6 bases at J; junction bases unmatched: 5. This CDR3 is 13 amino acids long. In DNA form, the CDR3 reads TGTGCCAGTAGGGTAGCGGGACCTGATACGCAGTATTTT. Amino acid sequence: CASRVAGPDTQYF.

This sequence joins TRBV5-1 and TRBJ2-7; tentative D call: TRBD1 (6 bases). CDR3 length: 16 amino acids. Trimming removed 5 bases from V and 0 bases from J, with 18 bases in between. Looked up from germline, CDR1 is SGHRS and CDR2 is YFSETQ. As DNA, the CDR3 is TGCGCCAGCAGTCCGCGATGGACAGCTGACTCCTACGAGCAGTACTTC. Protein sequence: CASSPRWTADSYEQYF.

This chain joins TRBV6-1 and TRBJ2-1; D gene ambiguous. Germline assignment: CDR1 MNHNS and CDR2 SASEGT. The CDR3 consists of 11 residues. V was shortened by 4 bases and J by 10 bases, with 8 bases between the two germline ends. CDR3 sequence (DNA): TGTGCCAGCAGTGCCCTGGAGGAGCAGTTCTTC. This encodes CASSALEEQFF.

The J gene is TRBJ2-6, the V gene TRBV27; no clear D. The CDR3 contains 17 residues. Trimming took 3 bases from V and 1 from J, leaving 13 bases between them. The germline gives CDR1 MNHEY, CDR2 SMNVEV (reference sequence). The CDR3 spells CASSFDLERSGANVLTF. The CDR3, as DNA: TGTGCCAGCAGTTTCGACCTCGAGAGGTCTGGGGCCAACGTCCTGACTTTC.

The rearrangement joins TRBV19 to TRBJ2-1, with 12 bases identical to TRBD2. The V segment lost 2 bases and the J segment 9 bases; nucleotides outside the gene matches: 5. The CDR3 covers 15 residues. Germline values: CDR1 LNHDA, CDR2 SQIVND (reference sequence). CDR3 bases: TGTGCCAGTAGTATATCTAGCGGGAGGGGGAGTGAGCAGTTCTTC. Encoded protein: CASSISSGRGSEQFF.

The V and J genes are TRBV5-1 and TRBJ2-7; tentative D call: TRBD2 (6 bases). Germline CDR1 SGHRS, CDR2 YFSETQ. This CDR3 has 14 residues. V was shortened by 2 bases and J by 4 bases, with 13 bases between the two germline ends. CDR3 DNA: TGCGCCAGCAGCTTAGGACTACCAATTTACGAGCAGTACTTC. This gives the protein CASSLGLPIYEQYF. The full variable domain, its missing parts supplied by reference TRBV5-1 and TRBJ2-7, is KAGVTQTPRYLIKTRGQQVTLSCSPISGHRSVSWYQQTPGQGLQFLFEYFSETQRNKGNFPGRFSGRQFSNSRSEMNVSTLELGDSALYLCASSLGLPIYEQYFGPGTRLTVT.

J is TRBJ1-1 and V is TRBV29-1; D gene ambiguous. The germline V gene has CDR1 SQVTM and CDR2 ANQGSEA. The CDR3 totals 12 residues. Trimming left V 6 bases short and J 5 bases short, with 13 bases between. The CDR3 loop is CSVRRVGTEAFF. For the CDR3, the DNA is TGCAGCGTGCGGAGGGTGGGAACTGAAGCTTTCTTT. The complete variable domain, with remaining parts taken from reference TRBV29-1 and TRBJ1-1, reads SAVISQKPSRDICQRGTSLTIQCQVDSQVTMMFWYRQQPGQSLTLIATANQGSEATYESGFVIDKFPISRPNLTFSTLTVSNMSPEDSSIYLCSVRRVGTEAFFGQGTRLTVV.

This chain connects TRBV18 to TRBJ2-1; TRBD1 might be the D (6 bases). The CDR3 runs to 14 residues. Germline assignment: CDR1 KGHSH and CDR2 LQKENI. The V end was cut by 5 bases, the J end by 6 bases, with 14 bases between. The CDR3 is CASSGQPPLNEQFF. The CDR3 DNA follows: TGTGCCAGCTCAGGACAGCCGCCGCTCAATGAGCAGTTCTTC.

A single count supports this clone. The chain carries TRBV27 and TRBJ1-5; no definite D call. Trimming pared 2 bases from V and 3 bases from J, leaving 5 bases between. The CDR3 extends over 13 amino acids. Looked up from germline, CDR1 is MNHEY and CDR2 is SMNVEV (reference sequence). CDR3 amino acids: CASSLTVNQPQHF. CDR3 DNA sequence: TGTGCCAGCAGTTTAACGGTCAATCAGCCCCAGCATTTT.

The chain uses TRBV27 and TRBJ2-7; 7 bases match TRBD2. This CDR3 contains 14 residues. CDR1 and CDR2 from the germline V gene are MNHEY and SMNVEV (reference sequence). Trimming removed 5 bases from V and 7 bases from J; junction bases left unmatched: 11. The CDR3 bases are TGTGCCAGCAGTAGTATAGCGGGCGCGTTAGAGCAGTACTTC. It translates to CASSSIAGALEQYF.

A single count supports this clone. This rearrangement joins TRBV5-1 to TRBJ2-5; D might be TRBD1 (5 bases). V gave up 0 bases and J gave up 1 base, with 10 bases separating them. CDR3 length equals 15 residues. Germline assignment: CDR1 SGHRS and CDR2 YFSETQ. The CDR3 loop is CASSLGGRTQETQYF. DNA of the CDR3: TGCGCCAGCAGCTTGGGGGGCAGGACCCAAGAGACCCAGTACTTC.

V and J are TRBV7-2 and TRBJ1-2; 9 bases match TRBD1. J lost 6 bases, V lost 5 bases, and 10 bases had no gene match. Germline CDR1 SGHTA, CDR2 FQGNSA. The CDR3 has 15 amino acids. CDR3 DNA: TGTGCCAGCAGCCCAAACAGGGGGCCCGAGAATGGCTACACCTTC. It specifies CASSPNRGPENGYTF.